This T cell receptor (beta chain) is from a study of OX40 agonist ivuxolimab in advanced cancers. The table came from immunoSEQ multiplex PCR; TCRdb's copy has only in-frame clones and leaves some out. The data hold approximately 90,000 clones, with roughly 90% observed a single time. Whole-study findings and limits: At doses 0.1 to 3.0 mg/kg, CD4+ and CD8+ clones expanded. Certain nonresponding patients likewise had low normalized T-cell clonal expansion.

About this clone: Its antigen is as yet unknown.

The material was CD4+ or CD8+ T cells sorted from blood, obtained in a trial of the OX40 agonist ivuxolimab. The sequence was obtained from an adult with an advanced solid tumor such as melanoma, head and neck, liver or kidney cancer.

The CDR3 bases are TGTGCCAGCAGTTACTTCCCGACAGGGGGTACAAATGAGCAGTTCTTC. This sequence encodes CASSYFPTGGTNEQFF. V and J are TRBV6-5 and TRBJ2-1; 9 positions agree with TRBD1. CDR1 and CDR2 (germline): MNHEY, SVGAGI. The V and J ends lost 1 base and 7 bases, in that order; junction bases with no gene match: 8. The CDR3 contains 16 residues.